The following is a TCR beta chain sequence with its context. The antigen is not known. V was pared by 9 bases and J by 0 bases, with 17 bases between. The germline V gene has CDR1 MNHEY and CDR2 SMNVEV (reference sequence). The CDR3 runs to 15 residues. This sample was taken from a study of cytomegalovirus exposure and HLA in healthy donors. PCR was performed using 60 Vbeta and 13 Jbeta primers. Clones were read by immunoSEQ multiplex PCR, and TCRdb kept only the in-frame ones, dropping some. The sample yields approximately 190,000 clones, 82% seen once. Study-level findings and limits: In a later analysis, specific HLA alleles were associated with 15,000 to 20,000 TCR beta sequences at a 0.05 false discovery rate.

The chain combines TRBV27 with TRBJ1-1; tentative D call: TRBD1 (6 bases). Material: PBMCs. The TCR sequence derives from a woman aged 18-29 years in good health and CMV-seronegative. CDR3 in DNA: TGTGCCAGAAAGGACAGATCTCAGGTGAACACTGAAGCTTTCTTT. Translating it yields CARKDRSQVNTEAFF.